These T cell receptor beta chains were read from a single sample in a study of CD4+ T cells in melanoma. The protocol was immunoSEQ multiplex PCR, while the TCRdb copy is restricted to in-frame clones and leaves out a portion. The sample holds around 100,000 clones, about 92% seen once. The sample comprised peripheral blood. The receptors here all came from a human donor with melanoma. Each CDR3 is given without its conserved first and last residue. D genes are given only for firm matches.

D,V,J,CDR3
-,TRBV19,TRBJ2-5,ASSLLVGGATQY
TRBD2,TRBV6-4,TRBJ2-1,ASSDSGSGRATEQF
-,TRBV28,TRBJ2-7,ASSSPGQSYEQY
TRBD2,TRBV4-1,TRBJ2-4,ASSPPGSGGLKNIQY
-,TRBV4-3,TRBJ1-1,ASSQDRGANTEAF
-,TRBV4-2,TRBJ1-5,ASSQAGIESQPQH
TRBD2,TRBV11-2,TRBJ2-1,ASSLAGTTNEQF
-,TRBV10-3,TRBJ2-7,AISDTRERSYEQY
-,TRBV5-4,TRBJ2-7,ASSTNYEQY
-,TRBV7-8,TRBJ2-7,ASSLQGPLGYEQY
-,TRBV4-3,TRBJ2-3,ASSQDGQLSTDTQY
-,TRBV6-5,TRBJ1-2,ASSYQKQGPLGYT
TRBD1,TRBV7-2,TRBJ2-3,ASSLARGQDTQY
TRBD1,TRBV19,TRBJ2-5,ASSSGQGETQY
-,TRBV30,TRBJ1-2,AWTLGGGGYT
-,TRBV7-9,TRBJ2-1,ASSFLVPDEQF
-,TRBV27,TRBJ2-4,ASSIRERDIQY
-,TRBV2,TRBJ2-7,ASGSNEQY
TRBD2,TRBV2,TRBJ2-5,ASSRAGGGSETQY
-,TRBV30,TRBJ2-1,AWTLGFDNEQF
-,TRBV7-2,TRBJ1-5,ASSIGQSQPQH
TRBD2,TRBV7-7,TRBJ2-5,ASSLGLAGTGTQY
-,TRBV14,TRBJ1-2,ASSQVSAYGYT
-,TRBV25-1,TRBJ1-1,ASSSNLGRYTEAF
TRBD2,TRBV10-2,TRBJ2-5,ASKRLAPTETQY
-,TRBV7-7,TRBJ2-1,ASSLDRHNEQF
-,TRBV7-2,TRBJ2-7,ASTRSSVSYEQY
TRBD2,TRBV5-1,TRBJ2-1,ASSLRGGDNEQF
-,TRBV7-2,TRBJ1-1,ASSLYLNTEAF
-,TRBV28,TRBJ2-5,ASSPGPPYQETQY
-,TRBV15,TRBJ2-6,ATSIGSFSGANVLT
-,TRBV5-5,TRBJ2-7,ASSLVRGTSYEQY
-,TRBV7-8,TRBJ2-7,ASSLGLRRYEQY
-,TRBV28,TRBJ2-3,CASSMDSTDTQY
-,TRBV6-5,TRBJ1-2,ASSSRAGGYT
-,TRBV25-1,TRBJ2-7,ASSLFYEQY
-,TRBV5-1,TRBJ2-5,ASCRRQGEGETQY
TRBD1,TRBV13,TRBJ1-1,ASSSGTGTANTEAF
-,TRBV7-9,TRBJ1-2,ASSLEDGNYGYT
TRBD1,TRBV2,TRBJ2-4,ASSVQGAQNIQY
-,TRBV10-3,TRBJ2-5,ATGAGFEETQY
-,TRBV29-1,TRBJ1-4,SAYDRPNEKLF
TRBD2,TRBV5-1,TRBJ2-3,ASSLRAGGLADTQY
-,TRBV5-1,TRBJ1-4,ASSLEGGGNEKLF
-,TRBV7-3,TRBJ1-1,ASSLFMNTEAF
-,TRBV28,TRBJ2-2,ASSPPYGVNGELF
TRBD1,TRBV5-1,TRBJ2-5,ASSLSGQGAVETQY
TRBD1,TRBV11-2,TRBJ2-7,ASSQGVGSYEQY
-,TRBV4-1,TRBJ2-5,ASSLVGSETQY
-,TRBV12-5,TRBJ2-7,ATSLGGDLYEQY